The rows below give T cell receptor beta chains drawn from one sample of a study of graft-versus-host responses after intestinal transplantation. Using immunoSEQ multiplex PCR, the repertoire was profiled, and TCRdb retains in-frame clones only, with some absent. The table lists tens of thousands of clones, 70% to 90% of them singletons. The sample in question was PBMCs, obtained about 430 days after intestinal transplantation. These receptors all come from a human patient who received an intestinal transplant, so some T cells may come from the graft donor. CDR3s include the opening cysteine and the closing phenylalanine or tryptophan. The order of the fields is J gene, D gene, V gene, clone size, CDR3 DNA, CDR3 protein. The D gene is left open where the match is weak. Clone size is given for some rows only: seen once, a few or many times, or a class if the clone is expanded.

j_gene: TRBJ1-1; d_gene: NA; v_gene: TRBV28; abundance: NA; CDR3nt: TGTGCCAGCGATACTCCGGGGGCAAGCAACACTGAAGCTTTCTTT; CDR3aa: CASDTPGASNTEAFF
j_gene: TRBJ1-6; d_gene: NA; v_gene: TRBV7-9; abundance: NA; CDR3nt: TGTGCCAGCGGAAACAGGGTCGGAAATTCACCCCTCCACTTT; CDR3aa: CASGNRVGNSPLHF
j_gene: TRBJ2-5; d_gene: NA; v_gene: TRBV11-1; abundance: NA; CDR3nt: TGTGTCAGCAGCCGACAGTTACAAGAGACCCAGTACTTC; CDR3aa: CVSSRQLQETQYF
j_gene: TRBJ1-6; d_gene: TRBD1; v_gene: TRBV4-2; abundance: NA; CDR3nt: TGTGCCAGCAGCCAAGATCGGGGACAGGGTGGTTCACCCCTCCACTTT; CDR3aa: CASSQDRGQGGSPLHF
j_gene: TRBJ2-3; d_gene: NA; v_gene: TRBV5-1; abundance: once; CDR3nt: TGCGCCAGCAGCTTGGTAGATACGCAGTATTTT; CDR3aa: CASSLVDTQYF
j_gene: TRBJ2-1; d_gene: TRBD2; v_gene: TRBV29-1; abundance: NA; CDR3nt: TGCAGCGTAGCGGGACTTAACAATGAGCAGTTCTTC; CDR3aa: CSVAGLNNEQFF
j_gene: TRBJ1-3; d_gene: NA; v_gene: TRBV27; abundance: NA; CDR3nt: TGTGCCAGCAGTTTAAGGGGGATAATCTCTGGAAACACCATATATTTT; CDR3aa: CASSLRGIISGNTIYF
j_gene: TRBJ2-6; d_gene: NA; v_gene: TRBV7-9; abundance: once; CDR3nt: TGTGCCAGCAGCTTAACGGGACCGTTCTCTGGGGCCAACGTCCTGACTTTC; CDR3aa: CASSLTGPFSGANVLTF
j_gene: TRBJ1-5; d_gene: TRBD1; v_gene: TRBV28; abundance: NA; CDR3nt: TGTGCCAGCTACCGGGACAGGGGCCAGCCCCAGCATTTT; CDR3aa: CASYRDRGQPQHF
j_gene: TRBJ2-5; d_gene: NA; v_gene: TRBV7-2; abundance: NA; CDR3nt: TGTGCCAGCAGCTTAGAACCGGGGACCCAAGAGACCCAGTACTTC; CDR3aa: CASSLEPGTQETQYF
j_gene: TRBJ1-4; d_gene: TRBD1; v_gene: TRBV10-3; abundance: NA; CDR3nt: TGTGCCATCAGTGAATGGGGACAGAAGAATGAAAAACTGTTTTTT; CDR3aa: CAISEWGQKNEKLFF
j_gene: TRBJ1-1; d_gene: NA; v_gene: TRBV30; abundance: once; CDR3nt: TGTGCCTGGAGTGTACGTTATACGAGGCCAGGGAACACTGAAGCTTTCTTT; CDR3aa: CAWSVRYTRPGNTEAFF
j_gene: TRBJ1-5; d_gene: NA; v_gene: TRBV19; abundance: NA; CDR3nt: TGTGCCAGTAACAAACGGGCGTCGGGAAAATCGCAGCCCCAGCATTTT; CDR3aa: CASNKRASGKSQPQHF